This entry features one T cell receptor (beta chain) sequence. Its antigen specificity is not known. Nothing much larger sits one base from this clone, and base qualities are not available. Library creation used the immunoSEQ multiplex PCR assay. Sourced from immuneACCESS, this table was stored by TCRdb with only in-frame sequences that have V and J called. A share of the clones is absent; for the studies checked, an unresolved V gene accounts for under half, and the remainder has no known explanation. Present in this sample are 80,000 to 130,000 clones, roughly four fifths of which were seen just once. 6.3% of the sample rests with the top ten. The sample belongs to a study of PD-1 blockade in mismatch repair-deficient tumors (dated by TCRdb to about 2017). Concerning the study at large: Between late 2013 and 2016, the trial enrolled 70 to 100 consecutive patients with over nine mismatch repair-deficient cancer types, every one of whom had been previously treated and was progressing. Tumor-associated T cell clones were tracked in the peripheral blood of patients responding to PD-1 blockade by deep sequencing of TCR CDR3 regions.

For every enrolled patient, mismatch repair deficiency was confirmed by either polymerase chain reaction or immunohistochemistry. TCR sequencing was carried out for three patients who responded to pembrolizumab therapy. The phase II trial prospectively evaluated PD-1 blockade with pembrolizumab in advanced mismatch repair-deficient cancers, independent of tissue of origin. Peripheral blood T cell samples were collected serially, before PD-1 blockade began and at several time points afterward. The timing of each blood sample was reported as weeks after the first dose of pembrolizumab. General conclusions and limits of the study: Rapid expansion after pembrolizumab followed by contraction, generally before radiologic responses, was shown by tumor-resident clones, which were often undetectable in blood before treatment.

Here the sequenced sample was peripheral blood, taken less than 37 weeks after starting pembrolizumab. The sequence was collected from an adult with mismatch repair-deficient cancer.

The nucleotides are TGTGCCAGCAGCTCAGGGACTAGCACCGGCACAGATACGCAGTATTTT. This sequence encodes CASSSGTSTGTDTQYF. The chain employs TRBV11-2 and TRBJ2-3; 9 of the junction bases match TRBD2. For CDR1 and CDR2, the germline V gene lists SGHAT and FQNNGV. Spanning cysteine to phenylalanine, the CDR3 consists of 16 amino acids. Only CDR3 DNA is held: 48 bases, read in frame from base 1. Trimmed from V: 4 bases; trimmed from J: 1 base; junction bases lacking a gene match: 6.